This TCR beta chain came from a study of blood T cell repertoires in COVID-19. The overall study: Sites across the United States, Italy and Spain contributed samples from acute and convalescent COVID-19. Nucleic acid was either cDNA or gDNA, and it came from T cells, B-cell-depleted T cells, or PBMCs.

Germline loops: CDR1 MGHRA, CDR2 YSYEKL. The CDR3 has 16 amino acids. V was pared by 4 bases and J by 0 bases, with 13 bases between. How the authors handled the data: Amplification of reference gene primers provided the estimated nucleated cell counts. Sequencing was performed with immunoSEQ multiplex PCR; in TCRdb, only in-frame clones are kept and a portion is missing. D and trimming were read from the DNA, whereas the V and J calls and clone size are those reported in that table. The sample has 250,000 to 350,000 clones, 85% seen once. Sequenced material: peripheral blood. This sequence was found in a woman aged 50 to 60 with active or convalescent COVID-19. The V call is TRBV4-1, the J call TRBJ2-1; maybe TRBD2 (6 bases). CDR3 DNA: TGCGCCAGCAGCCCCGGTCGCGGGATCTCCTACAATGAGCAGTTCTTC. Amino acids: CASSPGRGISYNEQFF.